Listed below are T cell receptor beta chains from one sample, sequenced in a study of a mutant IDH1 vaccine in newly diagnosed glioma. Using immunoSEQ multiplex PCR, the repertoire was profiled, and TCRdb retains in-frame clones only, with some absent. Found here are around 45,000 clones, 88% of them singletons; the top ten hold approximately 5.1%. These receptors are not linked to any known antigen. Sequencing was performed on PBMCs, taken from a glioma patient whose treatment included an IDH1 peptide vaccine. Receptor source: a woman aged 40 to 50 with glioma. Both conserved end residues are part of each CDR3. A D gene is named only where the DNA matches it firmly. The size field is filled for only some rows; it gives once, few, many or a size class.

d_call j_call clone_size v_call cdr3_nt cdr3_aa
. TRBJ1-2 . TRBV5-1 TGCGCCAGCGGTGGGGGGGAGTCAGGTGGCTACACCTTC CASGGGESGGYTF
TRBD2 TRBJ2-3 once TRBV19 TGTGCCAGTAGTCCCCTAGCGGGAGGCACAGATACGCAGTATTTT CASSPLAGGTDTQYF
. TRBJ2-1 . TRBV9 TGTGCCAGCAGCGTTGGACAGAGCTCCTACAATGAGCAGTTCTTC CASSVGQSSYNEQFF
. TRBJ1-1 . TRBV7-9 TGTGCCAGTCACAGGGTCGGCACTGAAGCTTTCTTT CASHRVGTEAFF
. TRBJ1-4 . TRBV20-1 TGCAGTGTCGCCCGTAATGAAAAACTGTTTTTT CSVARNEKLFF
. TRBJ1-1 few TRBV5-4 TGTGCCAGCAGCTTTGGTGACTGGAGCACTGAAGCTTTCTTT CASSFGDWSTEAFF
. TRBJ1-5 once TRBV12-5 TGTGCTAGTGGTTCCCCTGGACATGTGGGCAATCAGCCCCAGCATTTT CASGSPGHVGNQPQHF
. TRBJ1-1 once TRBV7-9 TGTGCCAGCAGCTTAGGGAACCCGGGGGACACTGAAGCTTTCTTT CASSLGNPGDTEAFF
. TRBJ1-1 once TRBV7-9 TGTGCCAGCAGCACTAGGGTGAACACTGAAGCTTTCTTT CASSTRVNTEAFF
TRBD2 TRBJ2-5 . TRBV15 TGTGCCACCAGCCCCCTAGCGGGAGTCCTTCAAGAGACCCAGTACTTC CATSPLAGVLQETQYF
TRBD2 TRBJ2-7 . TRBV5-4 TGTGCCAGCAGCACGGGACTAGCGAACGAGCAGTACTTC CASSTGLANEQYF
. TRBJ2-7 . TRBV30 TGTGCCTGGACAGGGCTAGACACCTACGAGCAGTACTTC CAWTGLDTYEQYF
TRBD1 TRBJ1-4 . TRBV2 TGTGCCAGCAGTCAACAGGGGTTGGGTAATGAAAAACTGTTTTTT CASSQQGLGNEKLFF
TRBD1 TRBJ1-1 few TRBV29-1 TGCAGCGTTGGGGGACAGGGTTCTATGAACACTGAAGCTTTCTTT CSVGGQGSMNTEAFF
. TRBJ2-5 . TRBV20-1 TGCAGTGCTAGAGTAGGAGAGACCCAGTACTTC CSARVGETQYF
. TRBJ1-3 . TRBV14 TGTGCCAGCAGCCGAAGACAGGTGGGAAACACCATATATTTT CASSRRQVGNTIYF
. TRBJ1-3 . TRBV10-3 TGTGCCATCGCGACACTTGGAAACACCATATATTTT CAIATLGNTIYF
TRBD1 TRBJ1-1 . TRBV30 TGTGCCTGGAGTGGGTTCAGGATCCTAGGACAGGGGGTCTCTGAAGCTTTCTTT CAWSGFRILGQGVSEAFF
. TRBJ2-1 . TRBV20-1 TGCAGTGCTAGGTTGTGGGAGCAGTTCTTC CSARLWEQFF
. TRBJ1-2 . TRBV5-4 TGTGCCAGCAGCTTGCAGGCGGGAACTCTTACGTATGGCTACACCTTC CASSLQAGTLTYGYTF
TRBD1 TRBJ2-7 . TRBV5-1 TGCGCCAGCAGCTTGGGGGACAGGTACGAGCAGTACTTC CASSLGDRYEQYF
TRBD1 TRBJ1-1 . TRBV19 TGTGCCAGTTCGACAGGGGGGGACACTGAAGCTTTCTTT CASSTGGDTEAFF
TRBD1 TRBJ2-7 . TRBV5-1 TGCGCCAGCACCAGGGGACAGGGGTCCTACGAGCAGTACTTC CASTRGQGSYEQYF
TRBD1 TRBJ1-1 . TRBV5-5 TGTGCCAGCAGCTCGGAGACAGGGATGAACACTGAAGCTTTCTTT CASSSETGMNTEAFF
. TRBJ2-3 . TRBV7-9 TGTGCCAGCAGCTTAGCTGACGGGACATACACGCAGTATTTT CASSLADGTYTQYF
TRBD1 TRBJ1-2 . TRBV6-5 TGTGCCAGCAGTCCACCCAGGGGGCCAGGCTATGGCTACACCTTC CASSPPRGPGYGYTF
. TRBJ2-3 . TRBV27 TGTGCCACCTTGAGCACAGATACGCAGTATTTT CATLSTDTQYF
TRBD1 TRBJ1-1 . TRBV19 TGTGCCAGTAGTATTTCGGGGACAGGAAACACTGAAGCTTTCTTT CASSISGTGNTEAFF
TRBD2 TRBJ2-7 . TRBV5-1 TGCGCCAGCAGCTTGGGTGCCCTGACTAGCGGGAGGGATACACCCTACGAGCAGTACTTC CASSLGALTSGRDTPYEQYF
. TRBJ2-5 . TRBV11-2 TGTGCCAGCAGCTCACTAGCCGCGGAGACCCAGTACTTC CASSSLAAETQYF
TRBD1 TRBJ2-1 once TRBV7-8 TGTGCCAGCAGCTTAGCGGGTCCACAGGGGGTGCAGTTCTTC CASSLAGPQGVQFF